What follows are 10 T cell receptor beta chains derived from one specimen sequenced in a study of human T cells and chemical hapten exposure. Indicated time point: patch test 1, 2 weeks after DPC sensitization. Treatment: therapeutic diphenylcyclopropenone sensitization with weekly scalp DPC. TCRdb reprocessed the RACE reads via MiXCR and lists one record per CDR3 protein. This sample has some 400,000 distinct CDR3 sequences, with 4.8% found just once. Sequenced here: whole blood, sampled in connection with sensitization to the hapten diphenylcyclopropenone (DPC). These receptor sequences come from a woman aged 50 to 60 with alopecia areata. Some clones in this sample may be carry-over from other donors' samples.

The CDR3: CASRAGTGANTEAFF. CDR3 nucleotides: TGTGCCAGCAGGGCCGGGACAGGGGCGAACACTGAAGCTTTCTTT. V is TRBV6-5 and J is TRBJ1-1; 10 bases are shared with TRBD1. The CDR3 is 15 residues long. Germline values: CDR1 MNHEY, CDR2 SVGAGI. The V gene end was trimmed by 6 bases and the J gene end by 1 base; junction bases not matched to a gene: 5.

This clonotype showed up many times. At one of its ends the junction is not consistent with the germline gene, which may arise from a read error. The rearrangement links TRBV29-1 to TRBJ2-5, with D possibly being TRBD2 (6 bases). The CDR3 length is 11 residues. The germline CDR1 and CDR2 sequences are SQVTM and ANQGSEA. The CDR3 nucleotides are TGCAGCGTCTCCCGGGGGATGATGGAGAACTTC. It encodes CSVSRGMMENF.

With regard to this clonotype: A much larger clone lies one base from this, so it may be a read error. The rearrangement joins TRBV15 to TRBJ2-7; tentatively, D is TRBD1 or TRBD2 (5 bases each). Germline V lookup: CDR1 LNHNV, CDR2 YYDKDF (reference sequence). This CDR3 has 15 amino acids. For the CDR3, the DNA is TGTGCCACCAGCAGAGAAGGGACGAGCTCCTACGTGCAGTACTTC. It translates to CATSREGTSSYVQYF.

This clonotype was found many times. This chain connects TRBV29-1 to TRBJ2-7, with D perhaps TRBD2 (6 bases). This CDR3 has 13 amino acids. The germline V gene encodes CDR1 SQVTM and CDR2 ANQGSEA. Trimming cost V 5 bases and J 5 bases, with 16 bases left between them. CDR3 residues: CSVKAPGDHEQYF. The CDR3 coding sequence is TGCAGCGTTAAAGCCCCGGGGGACCACGAGCAGTACTTC.

Ten or more counts support this clonotype. The chain recombines TRBV5-1 with TRBJ2-5; D may correspond to TRBD1 or TRBD2 (5 bases each). Trimming took 2 bases from V and 5 from J, leaving 13 bases between them. The CDR3 contains 14 residues. CDR1 SGHRS and CDR2 YFSETQ come from the germline V gene. CDR3: CASSLTGTGETQYF. In DNA form, the CDR3 reads TGCGCCAGCAGCTTAACCGGGACCGGGGAGACCCAGTACTTC.

The chain has TRBV7-2 and TRBJ2-3; 8 nucleotides agree with TRBD1. Losses at the gene ends were 1 base for V and 3 bases for J; bases not matched to a gene: 6. The CDR3 consists of 16 residues. Germline CDR1 SGHTA, CDR2 FQGNSA. As DNA, the CDR3 is TGTGCCAGCAGCTTAGGCATCGGACAGGGTACAGATACGCAGTATTTT. The encoded protein is CASSLGIGQGTDTQYF.

There are many counts of this clonotype. V is TRBV19 and J is TRBJ1-2; 10 nucleotides match TRBD1. This CDR3 has 15 residues. Germline loops: CDR1 LNHDA, CDR2 SQIVND (reference sequence). V was clipped by 5 bases and J by 7 bases; unmatched bases: 10. The CDR3 is CASSPSDRGHAGYTF. The DNA for the CDR3 is TGTGCCAGTAGTCCGTCAGACAGGGGGCATGCTGGCTACACCTTC.

This clonotype was recorded at least ten times. The chain carries TRBV7-9 and TRBJ2-7; 7 positions match TRBD2. The CDR3 runs to 14 residues. With V trimmed by 1 base and J by 3 bases, 3 bases remained unmatched. Germline CDR1 SEHNR, CDR2 FQNEAQ (reference sequence). The CDR3 reads CASSLEGLYYEQYF. The CDR3 DNA reads TGTGCCAGCAGCTTAGAGGGACTATACTACGAGCAGTACTTC.

Only a few counts were recorded for this clonotype. The V gene is TRBV29-1, the J gene TRBJ2-2; D remains unclear. The CDR3 is made up of 15 amino acids. CDR1 and CDR2 from the germline V gene are SQVTM and ANQGSEA. V lost 5 bases, J lost 1 base, and 14 bases lay in between. The CDR3 DNA reads TGCAGCGTTACTGTGGGCAGCCTGAACACCGGGGAGCTGTTTTTT. It encodes CSVTVGSLNTGELFF.

This clonotype was picked up a small number of times. The chain couples TRBV4-1 to TRBJ1-2; weak D call: TRBD1 (6 bases). The V and J ends lost 6 bases and 8 bases respectively, with 22 bases between them. CDR3 length equals 15 residues. Looked up from germline, CDR1 is MGHRA and CDR2 is YSYEKL. The CDR3 protein is CASSPGFSAGEGYTF. CDR3 DNA: TGCGCCAGCAGTCCAGGGTTCTCCGCAGGGGAAGGCTACACCTTC.